This is a list of T cell receptor beta chains from one sample in a study of shared clonotypes between healthy human individuals. Assay used: immunoSEQ multiplex PCR; TCRdb lists only in-frame clones, some missing. The profile shows about 2.3 million clones, roughly 93% of them singletons. Sequencing was carried out using naive CD4+ T cells from PBMCs. Receptor source: a man younger than 35 in good health. Some clones in this sample may be carry-over from other donors' samples. CDR3s include the opening cysteine and the closing phenylalanine or tryptophan. The D gene is left open where the match is weak. Size tells how often a clone was seen (once, few, many) or the class of an expanded clone, and some rows leave it out.

>TRBJ1-1|TRBV18|NA|NA
TGTGCCAGCTCACCAGCCAAGAACACTGAAGCTTTCTTT
CASSPAKNTEAFF
>TRBJ1-2|TRBV7-9|NA|NA
TGTGCCAGCAGCTTAGGGGACGGGGGAGGCTACACCTTC
CASSLGDGGGYTF
>TRBJ2-3|TRBV18|NA|NA
TGTGCCAGCTCACCACTGGCGGACAGAAGCACAGATACGCAGTATTTT
CASSPLADRSTDTQYF
>TRBJ2-2|TRBV9|NA|NA
TGTGCCAGCAGCGTAGATATGCATCCGAACACCGGGGAGCTGTTTTTT
CASSVDMHPNTGELFF
>TRBJ2-7|TRBV28|NA|NA
TGTGCCAGCGGGAAAGAGACCTACGAGCAGTACTTC
CASGKETYEQYF
>TRBJ2-5|TRBV18|NA|NA
TGTGCCAGCTCACCACAACAGGCGGTGGAGGCCCAGTACTTC
CASSPQQAVEAQYF
>TRBJ1-2|TRBV10-3|NA|NA
TGTGCCATCAGTGAGGTAGCGGGGGGAAGTAGCTATGGCTACACCTTC
CAISEVAGGSSYGYTF
>TRBJ2-1|TRBV5-1|TRBD2|NA
TGCGCCAGCAGCTTCCCCGAGGTAGCGGGTGAGCAGTTCTTC
CASSFPEVAGEQFF
>TRBJ2-3|TRBV9|TRBD1|NA
TGTGCCAGCAGCGGGAAGGGGCGGGACAGGGACACAGATACGCAGTATTTT
CASSGKGRDRDTDTQYF
>TRBJ1-3|TRBV6-6|NA|NA
TGTGCCAGCAGTTACTCTGAGGGAAGGGCTGGAAACACCATATATTTT
CASSYSEGRAGNTIYF
>TRBJ1-1|TRBV27|NA|NA
TGTGCCAGCAGCCGGTGGGCTATGAACACTGAAGCTTTCTTT
CASSRWAMNTEAFF
>TRBJ2-7|TRBV6-5|NA|once
TGTGCCAGCACTCAGGGTTACGAGCAGTACTTC
CASTQGYEQYF
>TRBJ2-5|TRBV5-1|TRBD1|NA
TGCGCCAGCAGCCCGGGGACAGGGCCACAACAAGAGACCCAGTACTTC
CASSPGTGPQQETQYF
>TRBJ1-1|TRBV2|NA|NA
TGTGCCAGCAGTGAAGTTGGGAGAGACACTGAAGCTTTCTTT
CASSEVGRDTEAFF
>TRBJ1-1|TRBV6-5|NA|NA
TGTGCCAGCAGTATAGGGGGGGTGAACACTGAAGCTTTCTTT
CASSIGGVNTEAFF
>TRBJ2-3|TRBV7-3|TRBD1|NA
TGTGCCAGCAGCTTACGACAGGGGATCGCAGATACGCAGTATTTT
CASSLRQGIADTQYF
>TRBJ2-1|TRBV19|NA|NA
TGTGCCAGTAGTCCGGGACTCAGATACAATGAGCAGTTCTTC
CASSPGLRYNEQFF
>TRBJ2-7|TRBV30|NA|NA
TGTGCCTGGAGCAAGGACGTATCCGGGCCCTACGAGCAGTACTTC
CAWSKDVSGPYEQYF
>TRBJ1-4|TRBV28|NA|NA
TGTGCCAGCAGCCAGAGGGGGGGTAATGAAAAACTGTTTTTT
CASSQRGGNEKLFF
>TRBJ2-4|TRBV5-1|TRBD1|NA
TGCGCCAGCAGCTCTGGACAGGGGGCGGACATTCAGTACTTC
CASSSGQGADIQYF
>TRBJ2-5|TRBV2|TRBD2|NA
TGTGCCAGCACCGGCCTGGCCGGGAGGAAAGAGACCCAGTACTTC
CASTGLAGRKETQYF
>TRBJ2-2|TRBV30|TRBD2|NA
TGTGCCTCAGGGACTAGCGGGAGTCCCGGGGAGCTGTTTTTT
CASGTSGSPGELFF
>TRBJ1-4|TRBV25-1|TRBD1|once
TGTGCCAGCGGACAGGGCACTAATGAAAAACTGTTTTTT
CASGQGTNEKLFF
>TRBJ2-2|TRBV5-1|NA|NA
TGCGCCAGCAGCCTGTCGGAGGGCCGGTTGGCCGGGGAGCTGTTTTTT
CASSLSEGRLAGELFF